One sample yielded the 27 T cell receptor beta chains listed below, sequenced in a study of cytomegalovirus exposure and HLA in healthy donors. PCR employed 60 Vbeta and 13 Jbeta primers. Measured with immunoSEQ multiplex PCR; TCRdb has only the in-frame clones, and not every one. The sample has 100,000 to 150,000 clones, about 74% seen once; the top ten hold less than 5%. Sequencing was done on a sample of PBMCs. Source of these receptors: a woman aged 45-65 years in good health and CMV-seropositive.

The CDR3 loop reads CASSSPRADYGYTF. The CDR3 coding sequence is TGTGCCAGCAGCTCCCCGCGGGCAGACTATGGCTACACCTTC. The J gene is TRBJ1-2, the V gene TRBV7-9; no clear D gene. V lost 4 bases and J lost 3, with 12 bases in between. The CDR3 covers 14 residues. CDR1 SEHNR and CDR2 FQNEAQ come from the germline V gene (reference sequence).

J is TRBJ1-4 and V is TRBV28; 8 nucleotides agree with TRBD1. This CDR3 spans 12 amino acids. Germline V gives CDR1 MDHEN, CDR2 SYDVKM. J was trimmed by 14 bases and V by 2 bases; bases with no gene match: 4. CDR3 amino acids: CASSLGTGWLFF. DNA for the CDR3: TGTGCCAGCAGTTTAGGGACAGGTTGGCTGTTTTTT.

V usage is TRBV6-1 and J usage is TRBJ1-2; 8 bases map to TRBD1. Trimming at V came to 3 bases and at J to 4 bases, leaving 7 bases not matched to a gene. This CDR3 region has 15 residues. Germline CDR1 reads MNHNS; CDR2 reads SASEGT. The CDR3 is CASSDKRTGFYGYTF. The DNA of the CDR3 is TGTGCCAGCAGTGATAAGCGGACAGGGTTCTATGGCTACACCTTC.

This rearrangement joins TRBV7-3 to TRBJ1-1; 7 nucleotides line up with TRBD1. V dropped 5 bases and J dropped 1; count of bases not matched to a gene: 7. CDR3 size: 15 residues. Per the germline V gene, CDR1 is SGHTA and CDR2 is FQGTGA. The CDR3 reads CASSPRQGSNTEAFF. The DNA for the CDR3 is TGTGCCAGCAGCCCGCGACAGGGATCGAACACTGAAGCTTTCTTT.

This clone came up once. The chain recombines TRBV5-5 with TRBJ1-2; 10 bases are shared with TRBD1. Germline CDR1 SGHKS, CDR2 YYEKEE (reference sequence). The CDR3 contains 16 residues. Trimming cost V 4 bases and J 6 bases; bases outside gene matches: 12. Here the CDR3 reads CASSQTTGTGVHGYTF. CDR3 sequence (DNA): TGTGCCAGCAGCCAGACGACCGGGACAGGGGTCCATGGCTACACCTTC.

CDR3 residues: CASSIPLAGGETQYF. CDR3 nucleotide sequence: TGTGCCAGCAGCATTCCACTAGCGGGCGGAGAGACCCAGTACTTC. J is TRBJ2-5 and V is TRBV7-2, with TRBD2 matching 9 bases. Germline V lookup: CDR1 SGHTA, CDR2 FQGNSA. Losses at the gene ends were 5 bases for V and 4 bases for J; bases not matched to a gene: 8. The CDR3 is 15 residues long.

V and J are TRBV7-6 and TRBJ1-5, with a tentative D call TRBD1 (5 bases). This CDR3 is built from 14 residues. V shed 2 bases and J shed 4 bases, with 9 bases lying between them. Germline V gene lookup returns CDR1 SGHVS and CDR2 FNYEAQ. The CDR3 nucleotides are TGTGCCAGCAGCTTAAGACAGAATAATCAGCCCCAGCATTTT. This gives the protein CASSLRQNNQPQHF.

DNA of the CDR3: TGTGCCAGTTCCCCTAGGACAGGGAGGACTAATCAGCCCCAGCATTTT. Translating it yields CASSPRTGRTNQPQHF. The rearrangement links TRBV19 to TRBJ1-5; 8 bases are a match to TRBD1. Looked up from germline, CDR1 is LNHDA and CDR2 is SQIVND (reference sequence). The CDR3 consists of 16 residues. Germline trimming cut 8 bases from V and 4 bases from J; bases unmatched to any gene: 13. Using reference TRBV19 and TRBJ1-5 for the parts outside the CDR3, the full variable domain is DGGITQSPKYLFRKEGQNVTLSCEQNLNHDAMYWYRQDPGQGLRLIYYSQIVNDFQKGDIAEGYSVSREKKESFPLTVTSAQKNPTAFYLCASSPRTGRTNQPQHFGDGTRLSIL.

J is TRBJ1-4 and V is TRBV30, with D possibly matching TRBD1 (6 bases). Germline V gene data show CDR1 as GTSNPN and CDR2 as SVGIG (reference sequence). V gave up 0 bases and J gave up 7 bases, with 12 bases separating them. The CDR3 has 14 amino acids. The DNA of the CDR3 is TGTGCCTGGAGTGTACGGGGGGCTGGTGAAAAACTGTTTTTT. Amino acids: CAWSVRGAGEKLFF.

This chain uses TRBV11-2 with TRBJ1-4, with D unclear. Germline V gives CDR1 SGHAT, CDR2 FQNNGV. Trimming shortened V by 2 bases and J by 0 bases, and 10 bases separated the two germline ends. This CDR3 has 16 amino acids. CDR3 in DNA: TGTGCCAGCAGCTTAACTCCGATGCCAACTAATGAAAAACTGTTTTTT. Protein product: CASSLTPMPTNEKLFF.

The V and J genes are TRBV29-1 and TRBJ2-7; 11 bases are a match to TRBD1. The CDR3 runs 13 residues. Trimming took 7 bases from V and 3 from J; bases not matched to a gene: 5. CDR1 is SQVTM and CDR2 is ANQGSEA in the germline V gene. The CDR3: CSAMGQGGYEQYF. DNA for the CDR3: TGCAGCGCCATGGGACAGGGGGGCTACGAGCAGTACTTC.

This clone was seen a handful of times. V is TRBV6-1 and J is TRBJ1-2, with no clear D. This CDR3 is 10 amino acids long. The V end was cut by 5 bases, the J end by 8 bases, with 6 bases between. Germline V gene sequence: CDR1 MNHNS, CDR2 SASEGT. CDR3 DNA: TGTGCCAGCAGTAGGGAGGGCTACACCTTC. Encoded protein: CASSREGYTF.

The rearrangement joins TRBV30 to TRBJ1-4, with D possibly TRBD1 on 5 matching bases. V dropped 1 base and J dropped 8 bases, with 14 bases sitting between them. Germline V gene data show CDR1 as GTSNPN and CDR2 as SVGIG (reference sequence). This CDR3 spans 14 amino acids. The CDR3: CAWSAGLKGEKLFF. CDR3 nucleotides: TGTGCCTGGAGTGCGGGACTCAAGGGAGAAAAACTGTTTTTT.

This clone appeared a few times. This chain links TRBV11-2 with TRBJ2-7; 9 bases line up with TRBD1. J was trimmed by 2 bases and V by 2 bases; bases with no gene match: 16. The CDR3 has 19 amino acids. CDR1 and CDR2 (germline): SGHAT, FQNNGV. CDR3 bases: TGTGCCAGCAGCTTATTCACCCGGACCGGGACAGGGAGCCCCTACGAGCAGTACTTC. Amino acids: CASSLFTRTGTGSPYEQYF.

This chain links TRBV2 with TRBJ2-2, with D perhaps matching TRBD2 (5 bases). V lost 6 bases to trimming and J lost 4 bases, with 18 bases between them. Germline V CDR1 and CDR2: SNHLY, FYNNEI. This CDR3 comprises 16 residues. CDR3 sequence reads: CASSPEGGFGTGELFF. The CDR3 DNA is TGTGCCAGCAGCCCTGAGGGTGGCTTCGGCACCGGGGAGCTGTTTTTT.

This chain uses TRBV30 with TRBJ1-6; 9 bases fit TRBD1. V trimming: 4 bases; J trimming: 9 bases; junction bases outside the gene matches: 10. CDR3 length: 15 residues. Per the germline V gene, CDR1 is GTSNPN and CDR2 is SVGIG (reference sequence). CDR3 protein: CAWTGRTGGSSPLHF. In nucleotides, the CDR3 is TGTGCCTGGACCGGACGAACAGGGGGCTCTTCACCCCTCCACTTT.

This clone was counted once. The CDR3 DNA reads as TGTGCCAGCAGTGAAACAGGGGGACTAGCCAAAAACATTCAGTACTTC. Translating gives CASSETGGLAKNIQYF. This rearrangement joins TRBV6-1 to TRBJ2-4; 8 bases fit TRBD1. Germline values: CDR1 MNHNS, CDR2 SASEGT. This CDR3 comprises 16 residues. Trimming took 2 bases from V and 0 from J; bases not matched to a gene: 3.

This chain connects TRBV11-3 to TRBJ2-7; 11 nucleotides match TRBD1. V lost 5 bases and J lost 4; bases outside the gene matches: 1. Per germline, CDR1 SGHNT and CDR2 YENEEA. This CDR3 contains 13 residues. CDR3 amino acids: CASSRDRGYEQYF. As DNA, the CDR3 is TGTGCCAGCAGCCGGGACAGGGGGTACGAGCAGTACTTC.

V gene TRBV7-9 combines with J gene TRBJ2-6; 7 bases agree with TRBD1. The ends lost 4 bases at V and 3 bases at J; junction bases unmatched: 6. There are 16 residues in the CDR3. In germline, CDR1 is SEHNR, CDR2 FQNEAQ (reference sequence). The CDR3 sequence is CASSWYRGGGANVLTF. CDR3 nucleotides: TGTGCCAGCAGCTGGTACAGGGGCGGTGGGGCCAACGTCCTGACTTTC.

V usage is TRBV5-4 and J usage is TRBJ2-3, with D uncertain. The germline V and J ends were trimmed by 5 bases and 2 bases, with 18 bases remaining between them. The CDR3 runs 16 residues. CDR1 is SGHNT, CDR2 YYREEE, per germline (reference sequence). The CDR3 DNA reads as TGTGCCAGCAGTCTTTCCCCCCCCGTCCCCACAGATACGCAGTATTTT. The encoded protein is CASSLSPPVPTDTQYF.

This clone showed up just a few times. The chain joins TRBV5-6 to TRBJ2-5, with 11 bases lining up with TRBD1. Germline V gene sequence: CDR1 SGHDT, CDR2 YYEEEE. The CDR3 contains 19 residues. With 4 bases clipped from V and 5 bases from J, the junction kept 19 bases outside the gene matches. The CDR3 nucleotides read TGTGCCAGCAGCCCGGACAGGGGGCGTGCGACGTTGTTTATGGAGACCCAGTACTTC. Residues: CASSPDRGRATLFMETQYF.

This chain joins TRBV19 and TRBJ1-4, with 8 bases lining up with TRBD1. The CDR3 is made up of 15 amino acids. V trimming: 5 bases; J trimming: 1 base; junction bases outside the gene matches: 3. From germline, CDR1 is LNHDA and CDR2 SQIVND (reference sequence). The CDR3 nucleotides are TGTGCCAGTAGTCAACAGGGGGGAACTAATGAAAAACTGTTTTTT. Translated: CASSQQGGTNEKLFF.

This clone was observed once. The rearrangement joins TRBV19 to TRBJ1-1; no definite D call. The CDR3 is made up of 15 amino acids. Germline V gene data show CDR1 as LNHDA and CDR2 as SQIVND (reference sequence). Between the trimmed V and J ends, which lost 3 bases and 4 bases, there was a span of 15 bases. In DNA form, the CDR3 reads TGTGCCAGTAGTATTTCGTCCGGGGTGGGCACTGAAGCTTTCTTT. Residues: CASSISSGVGTEAFF. The entire variable domain, with the rest obtained from reference TRBV19 and TRBJ1-1, is as follows: DGGITQSPKYLFRKEGQNVTLSCEQNLNHDAMYWYRQDPGQGLRLIYYSQIVNDFQKGDIAEGYSVSREKKESFPLTVTSAQKNPTAFYLCASSISSGVGTEAFFGQGTRLTVV.

The CDR3 DNA is TGTGCCAGCAGCTTAGATAGGGGGACCCAGTACTTC. It encodes CASSLDRGTQYF. The chain carries TRBV11-2 and TRBJ2-5; possibly TRBD1 for D (5 bases). CDR3 length equals 12 residues. CDR1 SGHAT and CDR2 FQNNGV come from the germline V gene. The V end was cut by 0 bases, the J end by 7 bases, with 6 bases between.

This clone has a handful of counts. The V and J genes are TRBV11-2 and TRBJ1-6; TRBD1 agrees at 7 bases. This CDR3 is 14 amino acids long. Trimming cost V 2 bases and J 7 bases; bases outside gene matches: 2. The germline gives CDR1 SGHAT, CDR2 FQNNGV. CDR3: CASSLRQGNSPLHF. CDR3 DNA: TGTGCCAGCAGCTTACGACAGGGAAATTCACCCCTCCACTTT. The full variable domain, rest sourced from reference TRBV11-2 and TRBJ1-6, is EAGVAQSPRYKIIEKRQSVAFWCNPISGHATLYWYQQILGQGPKLLIQFQNNGVVDDSQLPKDRFSAERLKGVDSTLKIQPAKLEDSAVYLCASSLRQGNSPLHFGNGTRLTVT.

The chain links TRBV19 to TRBJ2-3; TRBD2 matches at 9 bases. CDR1 and CDR2 from the germline V gene are LNHDA and SQIVND (reference sequence). V trimming: 6 bases; J trimming: 2 bases; junction bases outside the gene matches: 9. CDR3 size: 16 residues. The CDR3 DNA follows: TGTGCCAGTAGCTCTCGACTAGCGGCCGTCACAGATACGCAGTATTTT. It specifies CASSSRLAAVTDTQYF.

V gene TRBV7-3 combines with J gene TRBJ1-1; 7 nucleotides align to TRBD1. V lost 5 bases and J lost 1; bases outside the gene matches: 7. Germline assignment: CDR1 SGHTA and CDR2 FQGTGA. The CDR3 contains 15 residues. The CDR3 DNA is TGTGCCAGCAGCCTGGGACAGATAAAGAACACTGAAGCTTTCTTT. Translation: CASSLGQIKNTEAFF.